One and the same sample provided the 4 T cell receptor beta chains below, sequenced in a study of blood T cell repertoires in COVID-19. Sequencing was performed with immunoSEQ multiplex PCR; in TCRdb, only in-frame clones are kept and a portion is missing. This table holds a few hundred thousand clones, around four fifths found once. Specimen: peripheral blood. The receptors stem from a man in his sixties with acute or convalescent COVID-19.

This rearrangement joins TRBV19 to TRBJ1-3, with 7 bases identical to TRBD1. V dropped 5 bases and J dropped 0; count of bases not matched to a gene: 1. There are 14 residues in the CDR3. Germline lookup yields CDR1 LNHDA and CDR2 SQIVND (reference sequence). The CDR3: CASSPGGSGNTIYF. The DNA for the CDR3 is TGTGCCAGTAGTCCAGGGGGCTCTGGAAACACCATATATTTT.

This sequence joins TRBV18 and TRBJ2-3, with 11 bases lining up with TRBD1. The CDR3 is made up of 15 amino acids. The V segment lost 3 bases and the J segment 3 bases; nucleotides outside the gene matches: 2. Germline V gene data show CDR1 as KGHSH and CDR2 as LQKENI. CDR3 protein: CASSPGQGVTDTQYF. CDR3 nucleotides: TGTGCCAGCTCACCGGGACAGGGGGTTACAGATACGCAGTATTTT.

This chain links TRBV28 with TRBJ2-5, with TRBD2 matching over 7 bases. There are 16 residues in the CDR3. V shed 5 bases and J 3 bases; nucleotides not matched to a gene: 12. Germline V gene data show CDR1 as MDHEN and CDR2 as SYDVKM. CDR3 sequence: CASSPPLGLAEETQYF. DNA of the CDR3: TGTGCCAGCAGTCCCCCCCTCGGCCTAGCGGAAGAGACCCAGTACTTC.

This clone was counted a single time. V gene TRBV5-4 combines with J gene TRBJ2-7; weak D call: TRBD2 (5 bases). CDR3 length: 14 residues. Germline assignment: CDR1 SGHNT and CDR2 YYREEE (reference sequence). Between the trimmed V and J ends, which lost 4 bases and 5 bases, there was a span of 16 bases. CDR3 sequence: CASSPDFPSDEQYF. The CDR3 DNA follows: TGTGCCAGCAGCCCGGACTTCCCCAGCGACGAGCAGTACTTC.